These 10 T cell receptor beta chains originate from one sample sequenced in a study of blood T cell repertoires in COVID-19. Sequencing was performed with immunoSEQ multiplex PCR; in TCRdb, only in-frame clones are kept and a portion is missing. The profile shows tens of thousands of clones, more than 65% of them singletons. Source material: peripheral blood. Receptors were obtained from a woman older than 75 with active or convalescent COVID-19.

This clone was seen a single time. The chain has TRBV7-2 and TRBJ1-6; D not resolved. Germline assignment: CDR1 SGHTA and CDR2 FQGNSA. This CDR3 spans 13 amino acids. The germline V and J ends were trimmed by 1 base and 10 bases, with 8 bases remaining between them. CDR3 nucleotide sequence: TGTGCCAGCAGCTTAGAACAGCGGTCACCCCTCCACTTT. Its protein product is CASSLEQRSPLHF.

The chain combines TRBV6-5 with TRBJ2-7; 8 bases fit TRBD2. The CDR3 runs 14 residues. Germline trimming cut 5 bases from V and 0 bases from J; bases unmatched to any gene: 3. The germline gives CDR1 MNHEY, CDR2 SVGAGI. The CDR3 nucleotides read TGTGCCAGCAGTACGGGACTAGACTCCTACGAGCAGTACTTC. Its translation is CASSTGLDSYEQYF.

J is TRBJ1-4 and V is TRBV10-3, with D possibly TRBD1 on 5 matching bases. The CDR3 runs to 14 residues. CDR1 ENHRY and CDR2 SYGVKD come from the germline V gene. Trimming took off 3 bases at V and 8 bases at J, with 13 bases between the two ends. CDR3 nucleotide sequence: TGTGCCATCAGTGATGGCAGGGCAGGGGAAAAACTGTTTTTT. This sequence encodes CAISDGRAGEKLFF.

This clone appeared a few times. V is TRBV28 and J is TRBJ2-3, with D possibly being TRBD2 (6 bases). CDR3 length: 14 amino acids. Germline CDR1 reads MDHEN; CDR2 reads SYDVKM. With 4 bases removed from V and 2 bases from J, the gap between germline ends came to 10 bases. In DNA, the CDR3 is TGTGCCAGCAGTTCGGCGGGAATCACAGATACGCAGTATTTT. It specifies CASSSAGITDTQYF.

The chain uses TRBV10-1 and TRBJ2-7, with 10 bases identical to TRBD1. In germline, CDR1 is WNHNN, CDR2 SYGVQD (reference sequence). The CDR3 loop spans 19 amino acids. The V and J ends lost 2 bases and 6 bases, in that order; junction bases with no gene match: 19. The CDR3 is CASSENSWSAGQGWREQYF. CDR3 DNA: TGCGCCAGCAGTGAGAACTCGTGGTCGGCGGGACAGGGGTGGCGCGAGCAGTACTTC.

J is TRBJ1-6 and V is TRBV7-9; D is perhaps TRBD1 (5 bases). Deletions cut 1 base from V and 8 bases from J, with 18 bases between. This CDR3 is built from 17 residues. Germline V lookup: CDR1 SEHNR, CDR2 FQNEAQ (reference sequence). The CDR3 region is CASSLGGVFQPDSPLHF. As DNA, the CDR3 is TGTGCCAGCAGCTTAGGGGGGGTCTTCCAGCCAGATTCACCCCTCCACTTT.

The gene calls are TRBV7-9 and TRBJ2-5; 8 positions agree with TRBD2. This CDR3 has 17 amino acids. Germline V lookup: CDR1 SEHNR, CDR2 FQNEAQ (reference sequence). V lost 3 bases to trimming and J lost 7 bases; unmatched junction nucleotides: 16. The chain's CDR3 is CASSFFLGTSMPVTQYF. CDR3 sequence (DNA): TGTGCCAGCAGCTTTTTTCTCGGGACTAGTATGCCTGTGACCCAGTACTTC.

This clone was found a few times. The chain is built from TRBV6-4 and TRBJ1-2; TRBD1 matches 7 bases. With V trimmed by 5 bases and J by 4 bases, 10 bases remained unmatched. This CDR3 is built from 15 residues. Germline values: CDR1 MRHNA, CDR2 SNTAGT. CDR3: CASSQEGAGGYGYTF. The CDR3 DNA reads TGTGCCAGCAGTCAAGAGGGGGCCGGGGGCTATGGCTACACCTTC.

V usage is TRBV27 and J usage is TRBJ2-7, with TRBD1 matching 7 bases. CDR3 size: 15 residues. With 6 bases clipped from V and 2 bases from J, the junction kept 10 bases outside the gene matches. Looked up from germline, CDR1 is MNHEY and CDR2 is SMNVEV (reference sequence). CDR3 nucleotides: TGTGCCAGCAGGGGTCAGGGGGTGTCGACCTACGAGCAGTACTTC. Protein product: CASRGQGVSTYEQYF.

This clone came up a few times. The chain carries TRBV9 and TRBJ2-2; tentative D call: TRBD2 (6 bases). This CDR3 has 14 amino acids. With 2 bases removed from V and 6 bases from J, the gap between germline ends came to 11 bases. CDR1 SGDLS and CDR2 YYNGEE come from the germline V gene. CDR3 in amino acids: CASSVERVPGELFF. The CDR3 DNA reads TGTGCCAGCAGCGTGGAGCGGGTCCCCGGGGAGCTGTTTTTT. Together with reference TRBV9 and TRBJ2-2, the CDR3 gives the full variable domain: DSGVTQTPKHLITATGQRVTLRCSPRSGDLSVYWYQQSLDQGLQFLIQYYNGEERAKGNILERFSAQQFPDLHSELNLSSLELGDSALYFCASSVERVPGELFFGEGSRLTVL.